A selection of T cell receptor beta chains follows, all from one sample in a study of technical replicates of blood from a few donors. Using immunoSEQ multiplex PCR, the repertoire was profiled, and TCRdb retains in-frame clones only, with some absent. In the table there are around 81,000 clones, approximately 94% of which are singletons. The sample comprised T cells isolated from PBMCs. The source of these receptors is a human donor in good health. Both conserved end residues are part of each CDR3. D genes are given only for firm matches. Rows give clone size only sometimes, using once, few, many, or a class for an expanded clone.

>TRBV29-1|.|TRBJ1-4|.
TGCAGCGCTCAGGGTTTTGAAAAACTGTTTTTT
CSAQGFEKLFF
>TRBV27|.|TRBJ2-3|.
TGTGCCAGCAGTTTAATGCTTGTCGGGAAGAGGGATACGCAGTATTTT
CASSLMLVGKRDTQYF
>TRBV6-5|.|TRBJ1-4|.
TGTGCCAGCTCCGGGTCGGCCAGTAATGAAAAACTGTTTTTT
CASSGSASNEKLFF
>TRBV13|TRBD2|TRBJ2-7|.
TGTGCCAGCAGCCTTAATACCGGGACTAGCGGCTACGAGCAGTACTTC
CASSLNTGTSGYEQYF
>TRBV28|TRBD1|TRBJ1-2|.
TGTGCCAGCAACCTAAGGACAGGGGGCTACACCTTC
CASNLRTGGYTF
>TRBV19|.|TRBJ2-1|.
TGTGCCAGTAGAAGGAAGGACTTCCCCAATGAGCAGTTCTTC
CASRRKDFPNEQFF
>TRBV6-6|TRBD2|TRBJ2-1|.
TGTGCCACCGTAGCGGGGCCCACCAATGAGCAGTTCTTC
CATVAGPTNEQFF
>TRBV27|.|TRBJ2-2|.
TGTGCCAGCAGTGGACCCGGGCAGGGAATTACCGGGGAGCTGTTTTTT
CASSGPGQGITGELFF
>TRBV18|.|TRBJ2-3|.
TGTGCCAGCTCACCCCAACAGGGTTTCGGCACAGATACGCAGTATTTT
CASSPQQGFGTDTQYF
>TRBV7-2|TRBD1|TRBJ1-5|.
TGTGCCAGCAGCCGGACAGGGGGCAATCAGCCCCAGCATTTT
CASSRTGGNQPQHF
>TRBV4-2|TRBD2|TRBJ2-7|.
TGTGCCAGCAGCCTCGAAGCGGGGTCCTACGAGCAGTACTTC
CASSLEAGSYEQYF
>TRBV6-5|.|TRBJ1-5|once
TGTGCCAGCAGTTATGACAAGCATCAGCCCCAGCATTTT
CASSYDKHQPQHF
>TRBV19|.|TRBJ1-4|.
TGTGCCAGTAGTAATCGGCGGTCGGAGTCTAATGAAAAACTGTTTTTT
CASSNRRSESNEKLFF
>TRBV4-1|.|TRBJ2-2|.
TGCGCCAGCAGCCATCCCAGGGAACCGAACACCGGGGAGCTGTTTTTT
CASSHPREPNTGELFF
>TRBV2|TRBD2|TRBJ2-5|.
TGTGCCAGCAGTGAAGATCCAGCGGGAGCCCGAGAGACCCAGTACTTC
CASSEDPAGARETQYF
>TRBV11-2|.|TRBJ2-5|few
TGTGCCAGCAGCATAGGAGTCCAAGAGACCCAGTACTTC
CASSIGVQETQYF
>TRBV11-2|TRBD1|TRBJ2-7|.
TGTGCCAGCAGCTTAGCAGGGGGCGGGCGAAGGGGGTACTTC
CASSLAGGGRRGYF
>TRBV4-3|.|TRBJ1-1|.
TGCGCCAGCAGCCCCCGAGGCAGGGGCGAAGCTTTCTTT
CASSPRGRGEAFF
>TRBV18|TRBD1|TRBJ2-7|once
TGTGCCAGCTCACCAATTGGACAGGGCAGCTCCTACGAGCAGTACTTC
CASSPIGQGSSYEQYF
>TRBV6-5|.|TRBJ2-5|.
TGTGCCAGCAGTTACGACTTACACTCAGAGACCCAGTACTTC
CASSYDLHSETQYF
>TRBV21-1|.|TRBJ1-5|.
TGTGCCAGTATACGACGCCCAGGGGTTCAGCCCCAGCATTTT
CASIRRPGVQPQHF
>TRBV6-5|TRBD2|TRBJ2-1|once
TGTGCCAGCAAACTAGCGCTTTACAATGAGCAGTTCTTC
CASKLALYNEQFF
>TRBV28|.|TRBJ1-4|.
TGTGCCAGCAGTTTAAGGGTAGAGGGCGAAAAACTGTTTTTT
CASSLRVEGEKLFF
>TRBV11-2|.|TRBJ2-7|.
TGTGCCAGCAGCTTAGGACTATACGAGCAGTACTTC
CASSLGLYEQYF
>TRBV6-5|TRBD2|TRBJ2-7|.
TGTGCCAGCAGAAAACTAGCGGGAGGGCCCTACGAGCAGTACTTC
CASRKLAGGPYEQYF
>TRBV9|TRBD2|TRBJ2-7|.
TGTGCCAGCAGCGTCGGGGACGGGAGGGTCTTCGAGCAGTACTTC
CASSVGDGRVFEQYF
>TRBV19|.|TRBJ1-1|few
TGTGCCAGTAGTATTAACAGAAAGACTGAAGCTTTCTTT
CASSINRKTEAFF
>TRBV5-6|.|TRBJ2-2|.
TGTGCCAGCAGCTTGGAAGTGGCATGGGGGCAGAACACCGGGGAGCTGTTTTTT
CASSLEVAWGQNTGELFF
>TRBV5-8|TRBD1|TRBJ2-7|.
TGTGCCAGCAGCTTAGGAGGGACAGGGAGATACGAGCAGTACTTC
CASSLGGTGRYEQYF
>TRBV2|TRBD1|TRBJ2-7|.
TGTGCGGGAGGGACAGGGATCTCCTACGAGCAGTACTTC
CAGGTGISYEQYF